The T cell receptor beta chain under discussion was sequenced for a study of radiation and T cells in renal cell carcinoma. The study, taken as a whole, reports: Baseline intratumoral clonotype presence is unknown without pretreatment biopsies. Top tumor clonotypes rose in blood 2 weeks post-radiation, then contracted.

Trimming cost V 2 bases and J 5 bases; bases outside gene matches: 9. In germline, CDR1 is SGHRS, CDR2 YFSETQ. This CDR3 has 15 residues. Indicated time point: blood 4 weeks post-SBRT, at nephrectomy. Noted treatment: 15 Gy SBRT to primary tumor, nephrectomy 4 weeks later. The patient's renal cell carcinoma had clear cell pathology. This clone was observed once. The antigen is not known. The repertoire was sequenced with immunoSEQ multiplex PCR; TCRdb's copy has only in-frame clones and lacks some. The sample lists tens of thousands of clones; 65% to 80% were seen once. The source material was blood, sampled from a patient whose treatment included radiotherapy and nephrectomy. This receptor was obtained from a man aged 55-75 years with renal cell carcinoma. The V and J genes are TRBV5-1 and TRBJ2-7; 8 nucleotides line up with TRBD2. This CDR3 is CASSLPREGPDEQYV. CDR3 nucleotide sequence: TGCGCCAGCAGCTTACCCCGGGAGGGCCCGGACGAGCAGTACGTC.